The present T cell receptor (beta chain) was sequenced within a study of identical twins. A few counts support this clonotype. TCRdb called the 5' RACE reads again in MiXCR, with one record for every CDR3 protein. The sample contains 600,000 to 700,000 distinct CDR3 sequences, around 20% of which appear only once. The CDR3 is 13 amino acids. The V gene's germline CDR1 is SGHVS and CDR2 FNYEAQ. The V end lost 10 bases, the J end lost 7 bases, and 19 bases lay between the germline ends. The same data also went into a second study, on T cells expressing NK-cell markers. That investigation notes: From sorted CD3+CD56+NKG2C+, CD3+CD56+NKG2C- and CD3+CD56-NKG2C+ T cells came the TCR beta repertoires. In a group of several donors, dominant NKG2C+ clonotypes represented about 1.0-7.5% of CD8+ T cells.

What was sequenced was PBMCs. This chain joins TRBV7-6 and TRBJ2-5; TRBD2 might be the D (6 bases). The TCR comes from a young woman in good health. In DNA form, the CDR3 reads TGTGCCACCTCGGCGGGGTTGGGCGTGACCCAGTACTTC. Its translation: CATSAGLGVTQYF.